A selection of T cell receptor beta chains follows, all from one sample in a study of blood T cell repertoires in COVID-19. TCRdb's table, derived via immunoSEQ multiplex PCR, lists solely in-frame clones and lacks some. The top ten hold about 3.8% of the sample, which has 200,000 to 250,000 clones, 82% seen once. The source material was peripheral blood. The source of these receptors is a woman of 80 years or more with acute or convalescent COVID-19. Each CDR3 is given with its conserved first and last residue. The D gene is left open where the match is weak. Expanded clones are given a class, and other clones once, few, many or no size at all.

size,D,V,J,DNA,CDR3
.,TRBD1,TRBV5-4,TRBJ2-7,TGTGCCAGCAGCCACCTTCGGGACAGGGTTAACGAGCAGTACTTC,CASSHLRDRVNEQYF
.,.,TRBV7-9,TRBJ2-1,TGTGCCAGCTGCTCCGTACTTGCCAATGAGCAGTTCTTC,CASCSVLANEQFF
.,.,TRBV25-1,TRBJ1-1,TGTGCCAGCGTCCGAGAGAACACTGAAGCTTTCTTT,CASVRENTEAFF
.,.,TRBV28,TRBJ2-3,TGTGCCAGCATTTCTAGCGCCAACGGCGCAGATACGCAGTATTTT,CASISSANGADTQYF
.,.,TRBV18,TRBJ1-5,TGTGCCAGCTCGCTAGAACAGGGAAACTATCAGCCCCAGCATTTT,CASSLEQGNYQPQHF
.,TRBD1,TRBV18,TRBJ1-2,TGTGCCAGCTCACCCCAGGGGGTCTATGGCTACACCTTC,CASSPQGVYGYTF
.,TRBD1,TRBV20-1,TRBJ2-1,TGCAGTGCTACACAGGGGAGGCAGTTCTTC,CSATQGRQFF
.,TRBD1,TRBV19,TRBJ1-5,TGTGCCAGTAGTATGGGGCAGGGGGCGTATCAGCCCCAGCATTTT,CASSMGQGAYQPQHF
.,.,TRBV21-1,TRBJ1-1,TGTGCCAGCAGTCCGGGGTGGGACAGAATGAACACTGAAGCTTTCTTT,CASSPGWDRMNTEAFF
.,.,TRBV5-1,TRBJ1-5,TGCGCCAGCAGCTTGTCCGGGATGGAGCAGCCCCAGCATTTT,CASSLSGMEQPQHF
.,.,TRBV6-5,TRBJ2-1,TGTGCCAGCAGGTTACAGGGTGTGGGCAATGAGCAGTTCTTC,CASRLQGVGNEQFF
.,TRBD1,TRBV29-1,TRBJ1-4,TGCAGCGTTGAAGGCAGGGGGGATGAAAAACTGTTTTTT,CSVEGRGDEKLFF
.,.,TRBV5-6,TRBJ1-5,TGTGCCAGCAGCTTGGATGCTCTAGGTTGGGATCAGCCCCAGCATTTT,CASSLDALGWDQPQHF
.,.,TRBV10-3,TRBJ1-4,TGTGCCATCAGTGGGGGCAGGGGTTCGGAAAAACTGTTTTTT,CAISGGRGSEKLFF
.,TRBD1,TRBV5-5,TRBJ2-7,TGTGCCAGCAGCTTCCGGGACAGGGCCTACGAGCAGTACTTC,CASSFRDRAYEQYF
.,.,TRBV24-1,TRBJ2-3,TGTGCCACCAGTGAACGGGGGAGCACAGATACGCAGTATTTT,CATSERGSTDTQYF
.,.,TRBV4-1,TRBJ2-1,TGCGCCAGCAGCATCTCGGTCGGGGCCTACAATGAGCAGTTCTTC,CASSISVGAYNEQFF
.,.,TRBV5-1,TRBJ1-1,TGCGCCAGCAGCTTGGAACACCCGAACACTGAAGCTTTCTTT,CASSLEHPNTEAFF
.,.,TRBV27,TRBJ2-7,TGTGCCAGCAGTCCACAGGGAAGCCAGGACTACGAGCAGTACTTC,CASSPQGSQDYEQYF
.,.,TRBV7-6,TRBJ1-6,TGTGCCAGCAGTCAGGACAGCACAAGCTCCTATAATTCACCCCTCCACTTT,CASSQDSTSSYNSPLHF
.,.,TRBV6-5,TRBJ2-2,TGTGCCAGCAGACCACAGAAAGGGGAGCTGTTTTTT,CASRPQKGELFF
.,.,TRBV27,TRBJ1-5,TGTGCCACCCGGCTGCTCTGTTCCAGGAGGATTTATAGGCATTTT,CATRLLCSRRIYRHF
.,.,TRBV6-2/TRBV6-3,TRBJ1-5,TGTGCCAGCAGTTTCAGACAGTACCAATTCAATCAGCCCCGGCATTTT,CASSFRQYQFNQPRHF
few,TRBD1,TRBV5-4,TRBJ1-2,TGTGCCAGCAGCCGGGAGGGGACAGCCTATGGCTACACCTTC,CASSREGTAYGYTF
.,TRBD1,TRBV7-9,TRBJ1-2,TGTGCCAGCAGCGGGTGGGGACAGGGGGCAGTCGACTATGGCTACACCTTC,CASSGWGQGAVDYGYTF
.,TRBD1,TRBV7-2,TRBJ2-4,TGTGCCAGCAGCCTAGACAGGGCGGTTCAGTACTTC,CASSLDRAVQYF
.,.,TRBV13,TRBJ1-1,TGTGCCAGCAGCGGGCACAGGGACACTGAAGCTTTCTTT,CASSGHRDTEAFF
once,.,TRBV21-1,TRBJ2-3,TGTGCCAGCAGCAAGGGAACAGGTGGTGGTGCAGATACGCAGTATTTT,CASSKGTGGGADTQYF
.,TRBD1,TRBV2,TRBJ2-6,TGTGCCAGCAGTGCAGGGACAGGGGGGACCGGGGCCAACGTCCTGACTTTC,CASSAGTGGTGANVLTF
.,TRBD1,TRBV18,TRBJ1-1,TGTGCCAGCTCACCCTCGACAGGGTTCACTGAAGCTTTCTTT,CASSPSTGFTEAFF
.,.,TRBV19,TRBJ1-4,TGTGCCAGTAGTCCAGGGCACAATGAAAAACTGTTTTTT,CASSPGHNEKLFF
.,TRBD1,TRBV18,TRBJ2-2,TGTGCCAGCTCATCCTACAGGGGGCCCACCGGGGAGCTGTTTTTT,CASSSYRGPTGELFF
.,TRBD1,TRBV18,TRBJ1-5,TGTGCCAGCTCTGCGGACAGGGTGGATCAGCCCCAGCATTTT,CASSADRVDQPQHF
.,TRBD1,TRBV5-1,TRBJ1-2,TGCGCCAGCAGCCCTGGACAGGCAGGAGGCTACACCTTC,CASSPGQAGGYTF
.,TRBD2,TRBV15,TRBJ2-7,TGTGCCACCAGCAGCTCCGGGACTAGCATCACCTACGAGCAGTACTTC,CATSSSGTSITYEQYF
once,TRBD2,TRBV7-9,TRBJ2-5,TGTGCCAGCAGCTTAGGACTAGCGGGGGGGCATCAAGAGACCCAGTACTTC,CASSLGLAGGHQETQYF
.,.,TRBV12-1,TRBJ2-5,TGTGCCAGCAGCTTCTACCTGTGGGGGGGCCCAGAGACCCAGTACTTC,CASSFYLWGGPETQYF
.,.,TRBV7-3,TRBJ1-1,TGTGCCAGCAGCTTAATTGCAGGGATGAACACTGAAGCTTTCTTT,CASSLIAGMNTEAFF
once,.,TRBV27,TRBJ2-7,TGTGCCAGCAGTTCCCCGGACAGACTCTACGAGCAGTACTTC,CASSSPDRLYEQYF
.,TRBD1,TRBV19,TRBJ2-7,TGTGCCAGTAGTAGGGACAGGGGCTACGAGCAGTACTTC,CASSRDRGYEQYF
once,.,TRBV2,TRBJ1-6,TGTGCCAGCAATCCCCGGGAGAGCTCCTATAATTCACCCCTCCACTTT,CASNPRESSYNSPLHF
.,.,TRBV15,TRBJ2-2,TGTGCCACCTCAAACAGGAACACCGGGGAGCTGTTTTTT,CATSNRNTGELFF
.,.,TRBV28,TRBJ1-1,TGTGCCAGCAGTTTCCGGCTAATCGGGACTGAAGCTTTCTTT,CASSFRLIGTEAFF
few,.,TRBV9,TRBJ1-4,TGTGCCAGCAGCCTACAGTGGGCTAATGAAAAACTGTTTTTT,CASSLQWANEKLFF
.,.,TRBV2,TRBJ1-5,TGTGCCAGCAGTGTGAGAAGGGGATATCAGCCCCAGCATTTT,CASSVRRGYQPQHF
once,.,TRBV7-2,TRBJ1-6,TGTGCCAGCAGCTTATATCGAGAGTCACCCCTCCACTTT,CASSLYRESPLHF
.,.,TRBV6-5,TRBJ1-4,TGTGCCACCCTACCGGACGGGACAACTAATGAAAAACTGTTTTTT,CATLPDGTTNEKLFF
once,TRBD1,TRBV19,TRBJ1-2,TGTGCCAGTAGTGCGGACAGGGGGCCGGGCTATGGCTACACCTTC,CASSADRGPGYGYTF
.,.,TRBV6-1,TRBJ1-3,TGTGCCAGCAGTGAGTACGGGAGGCCTGGAAACACCATATATTTT,CASSEYGRPGNTIYF
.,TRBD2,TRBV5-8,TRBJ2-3,TGTGCCAGCGCAGGCGGGGGGGTGGATACGCAGTATTTT,CASAGGGVDTQYF
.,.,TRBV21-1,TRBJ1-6,TGTGCCAGCAGCAAACCCCTCGGCAGGGCCAGGAGTAATTCACCCCTCCACTTT,CASSKPLGRARSNSPLHF
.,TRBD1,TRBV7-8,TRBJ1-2,TGTGCCAGCAGCCCACGGACGTCAGGGGGCATCTATGGCTACACCTTC,CASSPRTSGGIYGYTF
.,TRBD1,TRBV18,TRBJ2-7,TGTGCCAGCTCTCTCGGGACAGGGATAAGCGACGAGCAGTACTTC,CASSLGTGISDEQYF
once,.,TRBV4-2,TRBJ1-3,TGTGCCAGCAGCCAAGACGGGAGCTCTGGAAACACCATATATTTT,CASSQDGSSGNTIYF
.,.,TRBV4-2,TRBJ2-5,TGTGCCAGCAGCGACCTAGGGGGGGCAGAAGAGACCCAGTACTTC,CASSDLGGAEETQYF